One sample yielded the 11 T cell receptor beta chains listed below, sequenced in a study of T cells in Graves' hyperthyroidism and ophthalmopathy. What was amplified from RNA transcripts were TCR beta CDR3 regions. Initially, a first-round RT-PCR of the TCR CDR3 employed the HTBI primer set. Using its own MiXCR run on the multiplex PCR reads, TCRdb lists one record per CDR3 protein. The profile shows 640,000 or so distinct CDR3 sequences, 14% to 15% of them singletons. Material for sequencing was blood. The receptors stem from a woman aged 35 to 49 with Graves' ophthalmopathy.

This clonotype was seen at least ten times. CDR3 protein: CAISQGAGQETQYF. The CDR3 DNA sequence: TGTGCCATCAGTCAGGGGGCAGGTCAAGAGACCCAGTACTTC. The chain carries TRBV10-3 and TRBJ2-5, with 8 bases that match TRBD1. J lost 2 bases, V lost 5 bases, and 4 bases had no gene match. This CDR3 comprises 14 residues. Germline CDR1 is ENHRY and CDR2 is SYGVKD.

The chain uses TRBV30 and TRBJ1-2, with D perhaps matching TRBD1 (5 bases). Germline V gives CDR1 GTSNPN, CDR2 SVGIG (reference sequence). Trimming pared 5 bases from V and 7 bases from J, leaving 14 bases between. There are 12 residues in the CDR3. The CDR3 protein is CAWGAGGPGYTF. As DNA, the CDR3 is TGTGCCTGGGGGGCGGGAGGCCCTGGCTACACCTTC. Supplemented by reference TRBV30 and TRBJ1-2, the full variable domain reads SQTIHQWPATLVQPVGSPLSLECTVEGTSNPNLYWYRQAAGRGLQLLFYSVGIGQISSEVPQNLSASRPQDRQFILSSKKLLLSDSGFYLCAWGAGGPGYTFGSGTRLTVV.

This clonotype was observed at least ten times. J is TRBJ2-6 and V is TRBV11-2, with TRBD1 matching over 9 bases. The CDR3 covers 16 residues. The germline CDR1 and CDR2 sequences are SGHAT and FQNNGV. Unmatched junction bases numbered 6, after V lost 5 bases and J lost 4 bases. The CDR3 sequence: CASSRTGVGGANVLTF. In DNA, the CDR3 is TGTGCCAGCAGCCGGACAGGGGTTGGCGGGGCCAACGTCCTGACTTTC.

This clonotype was seen at least ten times. This rearrangement joins TRBV6-5 to TRBJ1-3; D is unresolved. Trimming cost V 2 bases and J 1 base, with 6 bases left between them. CDR1 is MNHEY, CDR2 SVGAGI, per germline. The CDR3 has 14 residues. This chain's CDR3 is CASSYGSSGNTIYF. For the CDR3, the DNA is TGTGCCAGCAGTTACGGGTCTTCTGGAAACACCATATATTTT.

The chain recombines TRBV30 with TRBJ1-1; 8 positions match TRBD1. CDR3 length equals 13 residues. CDR1 is GTSNPN, CDR2 SVGIG, per germline (reference sequence). The V segment lost 3 bases and the J segment 3 bases; nucleotides outside the gene matches: 3. The CDR3 DNA reads as TGTGCCTGGAGGGACAGGGCGTACACTGAAGCTTTCTTT. It is translated as CAWRDRAYTEAFF.

This clonotype was seen many times. The genes are TRBV12-3 or TRBV12-4 and TRBJ1-5; no reliable D call. Trimming took 2 bases from V and 8 from J, leaving 7 bases between them. There are 12 residues in the CDR3. This CDR3 is CASSLPPEPQHF. CDR3 DNA: TGTGCCAGCAGTTTACCGCCCGAGCCCCAGCATTTT.

This rearrangement joins TRBV28 to TRBJ1-5; D is possibly TRBD2 (5 bases). The end of the DNA aligns better with TRBJ2-3, so the J call may be wrong. Germline V gene data show CDR1 as MDHEN and CDR2 as SYDVKM. The CDR3 is 15 residues long. The CDR3 here is CASSFGESGNQPQYF. The CDR3 DNA sequence: TGTGCCAGCAGTTTTGGGGAGTCCGGCAATCAGCCCCAGTATTTT.

This clonotype was seen ten or more times. CDR3 amino acids: CASSLELAYEQYF. The CDR3 coding sequence is TGCGCCAGCAGCTTGGAGTTGGCTTACGAGCAGTACTTC. This chain joins TRBV5-1 and TRBJ2-7; D not certain. V was cut by 0 bases and J by 4 bases, with 8 bases left in between. CDR1 SGHRS and CDR2 YFSETQ come from the germline V gene. This CDR3 has 13 residues.

This clonotype showed up many times. The V gene is TRBV12-3 or TRBV12-4, the J gene TRBJ2-7, with D perhaps assigned TRBD1 or TRBD2 (6 bases each). With 7 bases removed from V and 1 base from J, the gap between germline ends came to 14 bases. There are 14 residues in the CDR3. The CDR3 protein is CASNGGRLSYEQYF. Here the CDR3 DNA reads TGTGCCAGCAACGGGGGCAGGCTATCCTACGAGCAGTACTTC.

There are a few counts of this clonotype. This chain uses TRBV4-1 with TRBJ1-1; D is unresolved. The germline V gene encodes CDR1 MGHRA and CDR2 YSYEKL. Trimming shortened V by 3 bases and J by 4 bases, and 6 bases separated the two germline ends. This CDR3 is 12 amino acids long. This chain's CDR3 is CASSHSFTEAFF. DNA of the CDR3: TGCGCCAGCAGCCATTCCTTCACTGAAGCTTTCTTT.

J is TRBJ2-7 and V is TRBV6-2 or TRBV6-3, with TRBD1 matching over 8 bases. Germline CDR1 reads MNHEY; CDR2 reads SVGEGT. J lost 0 bases, V lost 10 bases, and 23 bases had no gene match. The CDR3 spans 19 residues. CDR3 sequence (DNA): TGTGCCAACAAACGACAGGGGAGCACCGGGGTAGCGGCCTCCTACGAGCAGTACTTC. Its protein is CANKRQGSTGVAASYEQYF.